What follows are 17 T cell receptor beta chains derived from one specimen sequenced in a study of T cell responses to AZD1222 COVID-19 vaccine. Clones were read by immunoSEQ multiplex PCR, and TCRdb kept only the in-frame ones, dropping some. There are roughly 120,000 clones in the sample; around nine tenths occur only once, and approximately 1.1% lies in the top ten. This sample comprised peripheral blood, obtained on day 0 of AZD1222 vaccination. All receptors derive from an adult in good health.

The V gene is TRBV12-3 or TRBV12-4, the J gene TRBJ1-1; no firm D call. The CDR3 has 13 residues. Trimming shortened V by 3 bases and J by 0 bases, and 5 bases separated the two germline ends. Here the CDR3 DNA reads TGTGCCAGCAGTTTGTACATGAACACTGAAGCTTTCTTT. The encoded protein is CASSLYMNTEAFF.

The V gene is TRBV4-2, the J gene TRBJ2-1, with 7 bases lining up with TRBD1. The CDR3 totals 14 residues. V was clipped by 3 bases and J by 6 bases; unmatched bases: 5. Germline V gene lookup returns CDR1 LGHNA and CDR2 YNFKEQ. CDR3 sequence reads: CASSQTGITNEQFF. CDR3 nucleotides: TGTGCCAGCAGCCAGACAGGGATCACCAATGAGCAGTTCTTC.

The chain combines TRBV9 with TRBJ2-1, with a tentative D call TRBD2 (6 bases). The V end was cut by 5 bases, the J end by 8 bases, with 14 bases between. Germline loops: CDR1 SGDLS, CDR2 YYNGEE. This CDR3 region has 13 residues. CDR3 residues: CASRGSGSDEQFF. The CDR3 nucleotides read TGTGCCAGCAGGGGTAGCGGCAGCGATGAGCAGTTCTTC.

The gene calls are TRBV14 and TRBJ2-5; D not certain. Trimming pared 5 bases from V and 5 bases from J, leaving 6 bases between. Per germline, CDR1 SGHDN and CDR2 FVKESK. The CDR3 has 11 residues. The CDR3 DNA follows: TGTGCCAGCAGCTGGGTGGAGACCCAGTACTTC. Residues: CASSWVETQYF.

This CDR3 reads CASSPSQRVGTEAFF. In DNA, the CDR3 is TGTGCCAGCAGCCCAAGCCAACGAGTGGGCACTGAAGCTTTCTTT. This chain uses TRBV5-8 with TRBJ1-1, with D uncertain. The CDR3 covers 15 residues. Trimming stripped 4 bases from V and 4 bases from J, with 17 bases between. The V gene's germline CDR1 is SGHTS and CDR2 YDEGEE.

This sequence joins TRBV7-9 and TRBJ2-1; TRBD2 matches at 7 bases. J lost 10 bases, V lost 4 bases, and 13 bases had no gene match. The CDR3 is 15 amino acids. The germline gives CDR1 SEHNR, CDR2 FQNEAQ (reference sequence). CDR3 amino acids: CASSSGPTSEDEQFF. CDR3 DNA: TGTGCCAGCAGCTCAGGGCCCACTAGCGAGGACGAGCAGTTCTTC. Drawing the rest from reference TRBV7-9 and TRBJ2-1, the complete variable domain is DTGVSQNPRHKITKRGQNVTFRCDPISEHNRLYWYRQTLGQGPEFLTYFQNEAQLEKSRLLSDRFSAERPKGSFSTLEIQRTEQGDSAMYLCASSSGPTSEDEQFFGPGTRLTVL.

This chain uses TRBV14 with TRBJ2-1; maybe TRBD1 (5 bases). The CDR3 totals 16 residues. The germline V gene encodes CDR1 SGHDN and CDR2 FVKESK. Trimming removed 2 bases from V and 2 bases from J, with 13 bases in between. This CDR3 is CASSQYTGVTYNEQFF. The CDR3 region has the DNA TGTGCCAGCAGCCAATATACAGGAGTTACCTACAATGAGCAGTTCTTC.

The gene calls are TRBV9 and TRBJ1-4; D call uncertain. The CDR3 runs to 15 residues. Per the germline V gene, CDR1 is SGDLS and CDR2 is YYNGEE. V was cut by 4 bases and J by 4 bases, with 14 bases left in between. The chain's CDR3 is CASSSLGVYNEKLFF. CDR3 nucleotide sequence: TGTGCCAGCAGCTCTCTGGGAGTTTATAATGAAAAACTGTTTTTT.

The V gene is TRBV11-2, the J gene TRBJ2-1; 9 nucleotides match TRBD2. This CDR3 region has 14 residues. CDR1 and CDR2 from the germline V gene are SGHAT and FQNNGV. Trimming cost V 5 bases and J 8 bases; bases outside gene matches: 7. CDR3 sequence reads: CASSPSGLAYEQFF. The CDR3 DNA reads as TGTGCCAGCAGCCCGTCGGGACTAGCATATGAGCAGTTCTTC. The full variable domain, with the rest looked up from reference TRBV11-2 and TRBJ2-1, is EAGVAQSPRYKIIEKRQSVAFWCNPISGHATLYWYQQILGQGPKLLIQFQNNGVVDDSQLPKDRFSAERLKGVDSTLKIQPAKLEDSAVYLCASSPSGLAYEQFFGPGTRLTVL.

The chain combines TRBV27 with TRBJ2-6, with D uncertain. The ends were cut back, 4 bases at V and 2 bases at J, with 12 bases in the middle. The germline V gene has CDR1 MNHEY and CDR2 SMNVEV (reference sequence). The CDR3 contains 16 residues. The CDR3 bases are TGTGCCAGCAGTTCCTTTGGGTCCCCTGGGGCCAACGTCCTGACTTTC. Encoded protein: CASSSFGSPGANVLTF. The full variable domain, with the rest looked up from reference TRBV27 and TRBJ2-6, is EAQVTQNPRYLITVTGKKLTVTCSQNMNHEYMSWYRQDPGLGLRQIYYSMNVEVTDKGDVPEGYKVSRKEKRNFPLILESPSPNQTSLYFCASSSFGSPGANVLTFGAGSRLTVL.

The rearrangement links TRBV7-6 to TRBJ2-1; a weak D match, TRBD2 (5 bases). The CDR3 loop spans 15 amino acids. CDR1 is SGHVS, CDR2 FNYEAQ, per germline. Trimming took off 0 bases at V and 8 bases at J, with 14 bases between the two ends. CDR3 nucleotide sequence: TGTGCCAGCAGCTTAGCTCGGGGATTCTTCTATGAGCAGTTCTTC. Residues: CASSLARGFFYEQFF.

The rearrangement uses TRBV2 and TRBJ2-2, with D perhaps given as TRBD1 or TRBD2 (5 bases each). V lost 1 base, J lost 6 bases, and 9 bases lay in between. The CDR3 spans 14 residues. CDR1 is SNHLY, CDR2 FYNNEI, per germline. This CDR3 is CASSEGRGPGELFF. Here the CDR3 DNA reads TGTGCCAGCAGTGAAGGTCGGGGACCCGGGGAGCTGTTTTTT.

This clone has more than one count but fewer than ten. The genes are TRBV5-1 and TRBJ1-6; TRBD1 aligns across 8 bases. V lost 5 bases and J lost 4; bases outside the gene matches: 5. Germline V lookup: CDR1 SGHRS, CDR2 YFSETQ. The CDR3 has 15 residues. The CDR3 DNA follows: TGCGCCAGCAGGTCCGGGACAGGTTATAATTCACCCCTCCACTTT. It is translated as CASRSGTGYNSPLHF.

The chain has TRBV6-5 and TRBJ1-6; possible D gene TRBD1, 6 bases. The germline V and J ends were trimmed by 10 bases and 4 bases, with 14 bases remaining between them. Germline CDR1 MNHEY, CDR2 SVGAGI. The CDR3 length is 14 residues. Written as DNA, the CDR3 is TGTGCCACCCATGAGGGGGGTTATAATTCACCCCTCCACTTT. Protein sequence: CATHEGGYNSPLHF.

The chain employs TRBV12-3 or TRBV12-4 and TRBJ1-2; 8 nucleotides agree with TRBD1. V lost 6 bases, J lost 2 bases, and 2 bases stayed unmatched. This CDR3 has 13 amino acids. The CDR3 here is CASSRQGNYGYTF. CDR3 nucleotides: TGTGCCAGCAGCAGACAGGGGAACTATGGCTACACCTTC.

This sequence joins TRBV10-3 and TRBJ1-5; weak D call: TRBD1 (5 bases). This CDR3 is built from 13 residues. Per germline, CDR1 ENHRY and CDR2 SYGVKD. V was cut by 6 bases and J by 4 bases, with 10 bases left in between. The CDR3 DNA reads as TGTGCCATCAGAGGGGACGGTAATCAGCCCCAGCATTTT. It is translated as CAIRGDGNQPQHF.

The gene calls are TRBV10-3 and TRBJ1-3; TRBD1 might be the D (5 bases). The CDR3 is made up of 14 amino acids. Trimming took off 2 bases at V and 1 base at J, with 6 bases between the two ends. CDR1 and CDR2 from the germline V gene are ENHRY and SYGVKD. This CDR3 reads CAISEGASGNTIYF. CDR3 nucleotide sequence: TGTGCCATCAGTGAGGGGGCTTCTGGAAACACCATATATTTT.